The present entry profiles one T cell receptor beta chain with its context. Once RNA had been extracted, it was reverse transcribed into cDNA to act as the sequencing template. Clones were read by immunoSEQ multiplex PCR, and TCRdb kept only the in-frame ones, dropping some. Among roughly 120,000 clones listed, more than 30% were seen once. The sample belongs to a study of CD8+ T cells in alopecia areata. Specimens obtained from alopecia areata patients comprised lesional scalp punch biopsies and peripheral blood. Germline assignment: CDR1 SGHRS and CDR2 YFSETQ. Trimming cost V 3 bases and J 2 bases, with 14 bases left between them. The CDR3 contains 15 residues.

Sequenced material: CD4+ T cells sorted from blood. This rearrangement joins TRBV5-1 to TRBJ1-1; D is perhaps TRBD1 (6 bases). This clonotype was obtained from a human donor with alopecia areata. Here the CDR3 reads CASSSTTGFNTEAFF. The CDR3 region has the DNA TGCGCCAGCAGCTCGACCACAGGGTTTAACACTGAAGCTTTCTTT.